This passage covers 18 T cell receptor beta chains from one sample sequenced in a study of blood T cell repertoires in COVID-19. Clones were read by immunoSEQ multiplex PCR, and TCRdb kept only the in-frame ones, dropping some. The data contain 150,000 to 180,000 clones, about 89% of them singletons. Material for sequencing was peripheral blood. The receptors come from a man aged 50-59 years with acute or convalescent COVID-19.

The CDR3 bases are TGTGCCAGCAGAGAACAGGGGGCCAATGAGCAGTTCTTC. Amino acids: CASREQGANEQFF. J is TRBJ2-1 and V is TRBV28; 9 bases align to TRBD1. V lost 6 bases and J lost 6; bases outside the gene matches: 3. The CDR3 spans 13 residues. CDR1 is MDHEN and CDR2 is SYDVKM in the germline V gene.

The chain carries TRBV28 and TRBJ1-6, with TRBD1 matching over 10 bases. V shed 5 bases, J shed 6 bases, and the junction held 10 bases outside the gene matches. The CDR3 totals 17 residues. Germline CDR1 and CDR2: MDHEN and SYDVKM. CDR3 amino acids: CASSPSGTGAVNSPLHF. CDR3 nucleotide sequence: TGTGCCAGCAGTCCATCCGGGACAGGGGCCGTTAATTCACCCCTCCACTTT.

The J gene is TRBJ1-5, the V gene TRBV6-5; TRBD1 matches at 7 bases. Trimming at V came to 7 bases and at J to 2 bases, leaving 8 bases not matched to a gene. Germline loops: CDR1 MNHEY, CDR2 SVGAGI. The CDR3 is made up of 15 amino acids. The CDR3 DNA is TGTGCCAGCATCTTGACAGGGTGGGGCAATCAGCCCCAGCATTTT. Its protein is CASILTGWGNQPQHF.

The rearrangement links TRBV11-3 to TRBJ2-1; 8 nucleotides match TRBD2. Germline V CDR1 and CDR2: SGHNT, YENEEA. The CDR3 extends over 16 amino acids. The junction had 16 bases not matched to a gene; V was cut back by 5 bases and J by 10 bases. The CDR3 region has the DNA TGTGCCAGCAGCCCCTCGGTAAGCGCGGGAGGCCCCGAGCAGTTCTTC. This gives the protein CASSPSVSAGGPEQFF.

This clone was observed a single time. This rearrangement joins TRBV5-6 to TRBJ1-2, with TRBD1 identical over 8 bases. Germline CDR1 and CDR2: SGHDT and YYEEEE. The CDR3 has 16 amino acids. V gave up 7 bases and J gave up 0 bases; unmatched junction bases: 11. This chain's CDR3 is CASYCLRTGTNYGYTF. For the CDR3, the DNA is TGTGCCAGCTACTGCTTGAGGACAGGGACTAACTATGGCTACACCTTC.

This chain links TRBV15 with TRBJ1-5, with 9 bases that match TRBD1. Germline CDR1 LNHNV, CDR2 YYDKDF (reference sequence). This CDR3 spans 15 amino acids. The J segment lost 6 bases and the V segment lost 0 bases, leaving 3 bases of the junction unmatched. The DNA of the CDR3 is TGTGCCACCAGCAGAGAACAGGGGGCGATTCAGCCCCAGCATTTT. It translates to CATSREQGAIQPQHF.

The gene calls are TRBV5-1 and TRBJ1-5, with 8 nucleotides matching TRBD1. Germline CDR1 and CDR2: SGHRS and YFSETQ. J was trimmed by 5 bases and V by 4 bases; bases with no gene match: 8. This CDR3 contains 15 residues. The CDR3 DNA reads as TGCGCCAGCAGCATGACAGGGGATAGTTATCAGCCCCAGCATTTT. It codes for CASSMTGDSYQPQHF. The full variable domain, completed using reference TRBV5-1 and TRBJ1-5, is KAGVTQTPRYLIKTRGQQVTLSCSPISGHRSVSWYQQTPGQGLQFLFEYFSETQRNKGNFPGRFSGRQFSNSRSEMNVSTLELGDSALYLCASSMTGDSYQPQHFGDGTRLSIL.

The V gene is TRBV6-5, the J gene TRBJ2-3; 8 positions match TRBD1. Germline CDR1 MNHEY, CDR2 SVGAGI. CDR3 length equals 15 residues. V gave up 7 bases and J gave up 2 bases; unmatched junction bases: 8. The CDR3 sequence is CASTNGQGLTDTQYF. In nucleotides, the CDR3 is TGTGCCAGCACCAATGGACAGGGACTCACAGATACGCAGTATTTT.

This clone was recorded once. V is TRBV4-3 and J is TRBJ1-1; unclear D gene. Trimming removed 4 bases from V and 0 bases from J, with 6 bases in between. This CDR3 comprises 13 residues. The germline CDR1 and CDR2 sequences are LGHNA and YSLEER. DNA for the CDR3: TGCGCCAGCAGCCGCCTAATGAACACTGAAGCTTTCTTT. Its translation is CASSRLMNTEAFF.

The count of this clone is one. This sequence joins TRBV15 and TRBJ2-7; no reliable D call. The V end was cut by 2 bases, the J end by 6 bases, with 5 bases between. CDR1 and CDR2 from the germline V gene are LNHNV and YYDKDF (reference sequence). This CDR3 comprises 11 residues. CDR3 nucleotides: TGTGCCACCAGCAGATCGGTCGAGCAGTACGTC. Amino acid sequence: CATSRSVEQYV.

This clone occurred once. This chain uses TRBV11-2 with TRBJ1-1; D call uncertain. V lost 1 base to trimming and J lost 5 bases, with 8 bases between them. The germline CDR1 and CDR2 sequences are SGHAT and FQNNGV. This CDR3 spans 13 amino acids. CDR3 residues: CASSLVGRTEAFF. The CDR3 DNA is TGTGCCAGCAGCTTAGTTGGCAGGACTGAAGCTTTCTTT.

The chain is built from TRBV11-2 and TRBJ1-5; a possible D gene is TRBD1 (5 bases). The length of the CDR3 is 14 residues. Germline V CDR1 and CDR2: SGHAT, FQNNGV. V was trimmed by 2 bases and J by 6 bases, leaving 11 bases between them. The CDR3 sequence: CASSLRAGLQPQHF. DNA for the CDR3: TGTGCCAGCAGCTTAAGGGCAGGGCTTCAGCCCCAGCATTTT.

The chain uses TRBV29-1 and TRBJ1-1, with D perhaps matching TRBD1 (6 bases). This CDR3 is built from 12 residues. Germline-derived CDR1 and CDR2 are SQVTM and ANQGSEA. The V and J ends lost 7 bases and 1 base respectively, with 10 bases between them. The CDR3 reads CSATGTNTEAFF. The CDR3 nucleotides are TGCAGCGCAACAGGGACGAACACTGAAGCTTTCTTT. The entire variable domain, with the rest obtained from reference TRBV29-1 and TRBJ1-1, is as follows: SAVISQKPSRDICQRGTSLTIQCQVDSQVTMMFWYRQQPGQSLTLIATANQGSEATYESGFVIDKFPISRPNLTFSTLTVSNMSPEDSSIYLCSATGTNTEAFFGQGTRLTVV.

The chain combines TRBV30 with TRBJ1-1; a weak D match, TRBD1 (5 bases). V lost 0 bases to trimming and J lost 4 bases, with 9 bases between them. Germline V gives CDR1 GTSNPN, CDR2 SVGIG (reference sequence). The CDR3 spans 13 residues. For the CDR3, the DNA is TGTGCCTGGAGTGTACAGACAGCCACTGAAGCTTTCTTT. Translation: CAWSVQTATEAFF.

This chain uses TRBV9 with TRBJ1-5; no firm D call. The CDR3 covers 15 residues. V lost 3 bases to trimming and J lost 2 bases, with 12 bases between them. Germline-derived CDR1 and CDR2 are SGDLS and YYNGEE. DNA for the CDR3: TGTGCCAGCAGCGGGGGAGGAGCTCGCAATCAGCCCCAGCATTTT. This sequence encodes CASSGGGARNQPQHF.

CDR3 sequence: CASSYGQFPGELFF. The CDR3 DNA is TGTGCCAGCAGTTACGGCCAATTCCCCGGGGAGCTGTTTTTT. The chain has TRBV6-5 and TRBJ2-2; no definite D call. The CDR3 length is 14 residues. Trimming took 2 bases from V and 6 from J, leaving 10 bases between them. Germline CDR1 and CDR2: MNHEY and SVGAGI.

V is TRBV19 and J is TRBJ1-2; D perhaps matches TRBD1 (6 bases). The CDR3 runs 14 residues. Germline V gives CDR1 LNHDA, CDR2 SQIVND (reference sequence). With 5 bases removed from V and 7 bases from J, the gap between germline ends came to 17 bases. DNA of the CDR3: TGTGCCAGTAGTCAAGAAGGAACAGGGAGTGGCTACACCTTC. Protein product: CASSQEGTGSGYTF.

V usage is TRBV6-5 and J usage is TRBJ2-1, with D unresolved. Trimming took 6 bases from V and 10 from J, leaving 10 bases between them. The CDR3 totals 11 residues. Germline CDR1 is MNHEY and CDR2 is SVGAGI. The CDR3 region has the DNA TGTGCCAGCAGCGGAGAGACCGAGCAGTTCTTC. It yields the protein CASSGETEQFF.